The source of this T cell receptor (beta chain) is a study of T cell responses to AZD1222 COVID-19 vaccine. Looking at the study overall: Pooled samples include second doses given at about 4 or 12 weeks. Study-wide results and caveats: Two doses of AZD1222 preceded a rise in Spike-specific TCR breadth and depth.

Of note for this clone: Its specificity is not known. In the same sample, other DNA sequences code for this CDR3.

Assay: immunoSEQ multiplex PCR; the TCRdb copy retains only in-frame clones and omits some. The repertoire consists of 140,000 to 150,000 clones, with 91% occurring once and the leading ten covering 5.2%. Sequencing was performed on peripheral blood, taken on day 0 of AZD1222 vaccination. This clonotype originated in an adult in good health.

Written as DNA, the CDR3 is TGTGCCAGCAGTTTAACAGAGACCCAGTACTTC. Protein sequence: CASSLTETQYF. This sequence joins TRBV12-3 or TRBV12-4 and TRBJ2-5; no firm D call. This CDR3 comprises 11 residues. V dropped 2 bases and J dropped 4 bases, with 2 bases sitting between them.